This is a list of T cell receptor beta chains from one sample in a study of cytomegalovirus exposure and HLA in healthy donors. The data were produced by immunoSEQ multiplex PCR, yet TCRdb's version contains in-frame clones alone and is incomplete. The data show around 130,000 clones, around 75% seen once. The sequenced sample consisted of PBMCs. The receptor source for this set is a man aged 30 to 45 in good health and CMV-seronegative. CDR3s include the opening cysteine and the closing phenylalanine or tryptophan. A D gene is named only where the DNA matches it firmly. Where a row states a size, it is once, few, many or the class of an expanded clone; other rows omit it.

V	size	J	D	length	CDR3	DNA
TRBV28	.	TRBJ2-5	TRBD2	12	CASAGPAETQYF	TGTGCCTCAGCGGGGCCGGCGGAGACCCAGTACTTC
TRBV27	few	TRBJ2-7	.	12	CASRQGAYEQYF	TGTGCCAGCAGACAGGGCGCTTACGAGCAGTACTTC
TRBV7-2	.	TRBJ2-7	TRBD2	19	CASSPLWGKRLAGSYEQYF	TGTGCCAGCAGCCCCCTTTGGGGAAAAAGACTAGCGGGGTCTTACGAGCAGTACTTC
TRBV5-1	.	TRBJ2-2	.	11	CASREAGELFF	TGCGCCAGCCGAGAGGCCGGGGAGCTGTTTTTT
TRBV7-9	few	TRBJ2-1	TRBD1	17	CASSLGLDRGRYNEQFF	TGTGCCAGCAGCTTGGGGTTGGACAGGGGAAGATACAATGAGCAGTTCTTC
TRBV2	.	TRBJ2-5	.	15	CASRTTGFPQETQYF	TGTGCCAGCAGAACCACAGGATTCCCCCAAGAGACCCAGTACTTC
TRBV28	few	TRBJ2-1	.	10	CASIPSPQFF	TGTGCCAGCATCCCGTCTCCTCAGTTCTTC
TRBV4-1	.	TRBJ2-2	.	15	CASSQDSSVAGELFF	TGCGCCAGCAGCCAAGATTCTAGCGTGGCCGGGGAGCTGTTTTTT
TRBV30	.	TRBJ2-7	.	13	CAWSPGEAYEQYF	TGTGCCTGGAGTCCCGGGGAGGCCTACGAGCAGTACTTC
TRBV5-6	.	TRBJ2-3	TRBD1	17	CASSLVTRTGVRDTQYF	TGTGCCAGCAGCTTGGTTACTCGGACAGGGGTGAGAGATACGCAGTATTTT
TRBV6-5	.	TRBJ1-2	TRBD1	16	CASSSDRVEPHYGYTF	TGTGCCAGCAGTTCCGACAGGGTGGAACCCCACTATGGCTACACCTTC
TRBV9	few	TRBJ2-5	TRBD2	14	CASSPLAGGETQYF	TGTGCCAGCAGCCCTCTGGCGGGAGGTGAGACCCAGTACTTC
TRBV4-1	.	TRBJ1-1	.	14	CASSQANSNTEAFF	TGCGCCAGCAGCCAAGCAAATTCGAACACTGAAGCTTTCTTT
TRBV19	.	TRBJ2-3	TRBD1	15	CASSRGTGSTDTQYF	TGTGCCAGTAGTCGGGGGACAGGAAGCACAGATACGCAGTATTTT
TRBV6-6	once	TRBJ2-2	TRBD1	15	CASSQQGANTGELFF	TGTGCCAGCAGTCAACAGGGGGCCAACACCGGGGAGCTGTTTTTT
TRBV29-1	.	TRBJ2-5	TRBD1	13	CSVEDRGLGTGYF	TGCAGCGTTGAAGATCGTGGGCTAGGGACAGGGTACTTC
TRBV15	.	TRBJ2-7	TRBD1	15	CATSRPGGRSYEQYF	TGTGCCACCAGCAGGCCAGGGGGTAGGTCGTACGAGCAGTACTTC
TRBV7-9	.	TRBJ1-1	TRBD1	17	CASSRPGQGTVFTEAFF	TGTGCCAGCAGTCGTCCGGGACAGGGCACGGTTTTTACTGAAGCTTTCTTT
TRBV7-8	.	TRBJ2-3	TRBD2	16	CASSLVSGGPTDTQYF	TGTGCCAGCAGCTTAGTATCGGGGGGGCCGACAGATACGCAGTATTTT
TRBV7-8	.	TRBJ2-5	TRBD2	15	CASSLPYGGVETQYF	TGTGCCAGCAGCCTCCCGTACGGGGGGGTGGAGACCCAGTACTTC
TRBV2	.	TRBJ1-2	TRBD1	13	CASSEQGVYGYTF	TGTGCCAGCAGTGAGCAGGGGGTCTATGGCTACACCTTC
TRBV7-3	.	TRBJ2-2	TRBD2	15	CASSSGLAGVRELFF	TGTGCCAGCAGCTCGGGACTAGCGGGAGTCCGGGAGCTGTTTTTT
TRBV29-1	.	TRBJ1-6	TRBD1	13	CSVKDRGNSPLHF	TGCAGCGTTAAGGACAGGGGGAATTCACCCCTCCACTTT
TRBV28	.	TRBJ2-7	.	15	CASSLGVVGGYEQYF	TGTGCCAGCAGTTTAGGGGTGGTGGGGGGATACGAGCAGTACTTC
TRBV7-2	.	TRBJ2-3	.	16	CASSLAGVGYTDTQYF	TGTGCCAGCAGCCTTGCAGGGGTTGGGTATACAGATACGCAGTATTTT
TRBV7-6	.	TRBJ2-7	TRBD2	14	CASSDGLAGGRQYF	TGTGCCAGCAGCGACGGACTAGCGGGAGGGAGGCAGTACTTC
TRBV4-2	.	TRBJ2-7	.	15	CASSQDQNRDVEQYF	TGTGCCAGCAGCCAAGATCAAAACAGGGATGTCGAGCAGTACTTC
TRBV28	.	TRBJ2-7	.	12	CASSSVTYEQYF	TGTGCCAGCAGTTCAGTCACCTACGAGCAGTACTTC
TRBV30	.	TRBJ2-7	TRBD2	15	CAWGGLAGGSREQYF	TGTGCCTGGGGGGGACTAGCGGGAGGTTCGCGCGAGCAGTACTTC
TRBV10-3	.	TRBJ1-1	.	12	CAISPGNTEAFF	TGTGCCATCAGTCCGGGGAACACTGAAGCTTTCTTT
TRBV27	few	TRBJ1-5	TRBD1	15	CASSFQGAGDQPQHF	TGTGCCAGCAGTTTTCAGGGGGCAGGGGATCAGCCCCAGCATTTT
TRBV7-2	once	TRBJ2-6	TRBD1	17	CASSPDRGIAGANVLTF	TGTGCCAGCAGCCCCGACAGGGGGATCGCTGGGGCCAACGTCCTGACTTTC
TRBV29-1	.	TRBJ2-3	.	14	CSVDWEHEADTQYF	TGCAGCGTTGATTGGGAGCACGAGGCAGATACGCAGTATTTT
TRBV6-6	.	TRBJ2-1	.	12	CASSQNNNEQFF	TGTGCCAGCAGTCAGAATAACAATGAGCAGTTCTTC
TRBV5-1	.	TRBJ2-2	.	14	CASCIETSTGELFF	TGCGCCAGTTGCATTGAAACTAGCACCGGGGAGCTGTTTTTT
TRBV28	.	TRBJ2-5	TRBD2	14	CASSFLTSGGAWYF	TGTGCCAGCAGTTTTTTGACTAGCGGGGGTGCCTGGTACTTC
TRBV7-3	.	TRBJ2-7	.	16	CASSLSGADNAHEQYF	TGTGCCAGCAGCTTAAGCGGGGCTGATAACGCCCACGAGCAGTACTTC
TRBV5-1	.	TRBJ2-5	TRBD2	14	CASSSVAGQETQYF	TGCGCCAGCAGCTCGGTAGCGGGACAAGAGACCCAGTACTTC
TRBV9	once	TRBJ1-1	.	14	CASSVAQGNTEAFF	TGTGCCAGCAGCGTGGCCCAGGGGAACACTGAAGCTTTCTTT
TRBV4-2	.	TRBJ2-5	TRBD1	14	CASSRDRESETQYF	TGTGCCAGCAGCCGCGACAGGGAATCGGAGACCCAGTACTTC
TRBV18	.	TRBJ1-4	TRBD1	14	CASSPDRGNEKLFF	TGTGCCAGCTCACCCGACAGGGGTAATGAAAAGCTGTTTTTT
TRBV4-2	.	TRBJ2-5	.	14	CASSSRDSQETQYF	TGTGCCAGCAGCTCCCGGGACTCTCAAGAGACCCAGTACTTC
TRBV6-1	once	TRBJ1-4	.	11	CASSGRAQLFF	TGTGCCAGCAGTGGGAGGGCACAACTGTTTTTT
TRBV2	few	TRBJ2-4	.	11	CATLAKNIQYF	TGTGCCACCCTAGCCAAAAACATTCAGTACTTC
TRBV7-2	.	TRBJ2-1	.	16	CASSLIRGAWGNEQFF	TGTGCCAGCAGCTTAATTCGGGGGGCCTGGGGCAATGAGCAGTTCTTC
TRBV28	.	TRBJ2-7	.	13	CASSLTGLGEQYF	TGTGCCAGCAGTTTAACCGGGTTGGGCGAGCAGTACTTC
TRBV19	few	TRBJ2-7	.	13	CASAGEGSYEQYF	TGTGCCAGTGCCGGGGAAGGGTCCTACGAGCAGTACTTC
TRBV27	.	TRBJ1-1	TRBD1	14	CAIKPTGRATEAFF	TGTGCCATAAAACCGACAGGGCGGGCCACTGAAGCTTTCTTT
TRBV2	.	TRBJ1-2	.	14	CASRGSGGDGGYTF	TGTGCCAGCAGAGGCTCGGGAGGGGACGGCGGCTACACCTTC
TRBV12-2	.	TRBJ2-5	.	14	CASRPGRGPGTQYF	TGTGCAAGTCGCCCCGGGCGGGGGCCAGGGACCCAGTACTTC
TRBV28	.	TRBJ2-7	TRBD1	14	CASSAGTGPYEQYF	TGTGCCAGCAGCGCCGGGACAGGCCCCTACGAGCAGTACTTC
TRBV6-1	.	TRBJ2-1	TRBD1	13	CASRRQGSGEQFF	TGTGCCAGCAGGAGACAGGGTTCGGGTGAGCAGTTCTTC
TRBV6-1	once	TRBJ2-1	.	12	CASSETSGMQFF	TGTGCCAGCAGTGAAACTTCGGGTATGCAGTTCTTC
TRBV28	.	TRBJ2-3	.	15	CASSFSGHNTDTQYF	TGTGCCAGCAGTTTTTCTGGACACAACACAGATACGCAGTATTTT
TRBV5-5	.	TRBJ2-5	TRBD2	16	CASSLEPSGTQETQYF	TGTGCCAGCAGCTTGGAGCCTAGCGGGACACAAGAGACCCAGTACTTC